This is a list of T cell receptor beta chains from one sample in a study of T cells in Graves' hyperthyroidism and ophthalmopathy. TCRdb reprocessed the multiplex PCR reads via MiXCR and lists one record per CDR3 protein. The sample includes more than 300,000 distinct CDR3 sequences, around 13% of them seen just once. Sequencing was performed on blood. The receptors stem from a woman aged 30 to 39 with Graves' ophthalmopathy. CDR3s include the opening cysteine and the closing phenylalanine or tryptophan.

15	TRBV2	TRBJ2-7	CASSPIPTGPYEQYF
16	TRBV9	TRBJ2-3	CASSVTNPGGPDTQYF
12	TRBV9	TRBJ1-1	CASSTGSGEAFF
17	TRBV27	TRBJ2-3	CASSTSPGTGATDTQYF
14	TRBV5-5	TRBJ2-7	CASSFHGRTYEQYF
14	TRBV13	TRBJ1-1	CASSLTDGNTEAFF
16	TRBV2	TRBJ2-4	CASRGGAVLAKNIQYF
14	TRBV11-2	TRBJ1-2	CASSPQTGAGGYTF
12	TRBV7-9	TRBJ2-7	CASSLTNYEQYF
15	TRBV12-3/TRBV12-4	TRBJ2-5	CASSARGRGHETQYF
16	TRBV19	TRBJ2-3	CASSERPTGATDTQYF
16	TRBV9	TRBJ2-3	CASSVAAGRLTDTQYF
16	TRBV6-1	TRBJ2-2	CASSARVGANTGELFF
19	TRBV28	TRBJ2-1	CASSPTTGLAGGRYNEQFF
16	TRBV30	TRBJ1-4	CAWSVSRTATNEKLFF
16	TRBV6-1	TRBJ2-7	CASSSQSDGSSYEQYF
15	TRBV3-1	TRBJ2-1	CASSQTSGGWDEQFF
14	TRBV5-1	TRBJ2-3	CASSLVPGSFEQYF
13	TRBV13	TRBJ1-2	CASSLGVVYGYTF
15	TRBV20-1	TRBJ2-5	CSARLAGRLQETQYF
14	TRBV3-1	TRBJ1-1	CASSQEVRGGRAFF
12	TRBV19	TRBJ2-7	CASSGQDYEQYF
14	TRBV20-1	TRBJ1-2	CSDNGGGPNYGYTF
18	TRBV5-6	TRBJ1-4	CASSLAGQSASTNEKLFF
14	TRBV11-2	TRBJ2-5	CASSFVLVGETQYF
15	TRBV19	TRBJ2-2	CASSLSVGNTGELFF
13	TRBV11-1	TRBJ2-7	CASSLVQAYEQYF
15	TRBV14	TRBJ1-6	CASSQADSHNSPLHF
16	TRBV4-2	TRBJ2-1	CASSQDATSGYNEQFF
12	TRBV2	TRBJ1-2	CASKTRDYGYTF